Listed below are T cell receptor beta chains from one sample, sequenced in a study of identical twins. TCRdb re-called the 5' RACE reads with MiXCR, one entry per CDR3 protein. Among about 220,000 distinct CDR3 sequences listed, around 8.1% were seen once. The sample was also linked to a second study, of yellow fever vaccine responses in identical twins.

Sequenced input: memory (CD45RO+) T cells sorted from blood. These receptors were collected from a woman aged 18-29 years in good health. Both conserved end residues are part of each CDR3. A D gene is named only where the DNA matches it firmly. Clone size is stated in some rows and not others, as once, few, many or a class when expanded.

v_gene	j_gene	d_gene	abundance	CDR3aa	CDR3nt
TRBV3-1	TRBJ2-5	TRBD2	.	CASSQAGLVGTQYF	TGTGCCAGCAGCCAAGCGGGACTAGTGGGGACCCAGTACTTC
TRBV7-6	TRBJ2-5	TRBD2	few	CASSPNPGLARETQYF	TGTGCCAGCAGCCCGAACCCGGGACTAGCCCGGGAGACCCAGTACTTC
TRBV20-1	TRBJ2-3	TRBD2	few	CSAPRGGGATDTQYF	TGCAGTGCTCCCCGGGGCGGGGGGGCCACAGATACGCAGTATTTT
TRBV2	TRBJ2-5	.	once	CASGRGSGTQYF	TGTGCCAGTGGCCGGGGCTCGGGGACCCAGTACTTC
TRBV10-2	TRBJ2-2	.	few	CASMDPEHRLTGELFF	TGCGCCAGCATGGACCCCGAACATCGGCTCACCGGGGAGCTGTTTTTT
TRBV25-1	TRBJ2-1	TRBD2	few	CASSETSGRGDNEQFF	TGTGCCAGCAGTGAAACTAGCGGGAGAGGGGACAATGAGCAGTTCTTC
TRBV7-2	TRBJ2-5	.	few	CASSSDSNQETQYF	TGTGCCAGCAGCTCAGATAGCAATCAAGAGACCCAGTACTTC
TRBV9	TRBJ1-3	.	few	CASSVGLSSGNTIYF	TGTGCCAGCAGCGTAGGCCTGAGCTCTGGAAACACCATATATTTT
TRBV12-3/TRBV12-4	TRBJ1-2	.	many	CASSPTGGPSYGYTF	TGTGCCAGCAGTCCTACCGGGGGACCCTCCTATGGCTACACCTTC
TRBV24-1	TRBJ1-4	.	.	CATQPGVGEKLFF	TGTGCCACCCAACCAGGGGTAGGTGAAAAACTGTTTTTT
TRBV24-1	TRBJ2-1	.	many	CATSGRGGDKNEQFF	TGTGCCACCAGTGGTCGCGGGGGCGACAAAAATGAGCAGTTCTTC
TRBV19	TRBJ2-3	.	few	CASSTREGTDTQYF	TGTGCCAGTAGTACCAGGGAAGGCACAGATACGCAGTATTTT
TRBV5-1	TRBJ2-1	.	many	CASSLVVGGRGDNEQFF	TGCGCCAGCAGCTTGGTCGTCGGGGGGCGTGGGGACAATGAGCAGTTCTTC
TRBV4-3	TRBJ2-7	.	.	CASSQEGGYEQYF	TGCGCCAGCAGCCAAGAGGGGGGATACGAGCAGTACTTC
TRBV6-2/TRBV6-3	TRBJ1-1	TRBD1	many	CASTLTGTGKTEAFF	TGTGCCAGCACTCTGACCGGGACAGGGAAGACTGAAGCTTTCTTT
TRBV12-3/TRBV12-4	TRBJ2-5	.	many	CASSWQGKETQYF	TGTGCCAGCAGTTGGCAGGGGAAAGAGACCCAGTACTTC
TRBV7-2	TRBJ2-1	TRBD2	many	CASSPTSGTSYNEQFF	TGTGCCAGCAGTCCCACTAGCGGGACGTCCTACAATGAGCAGTTCTTC
TRBV2	TRBJ2-5	.	few	CASTAGVLETQYF	TGTGCCAGCACCGCAGGGGTTTTAGAGACCCAGTACTTC
TRBV6-6	TRBJ1-2	.	.	CASSRDTGYTF	TGTGCCAGCAGCCGTGACACGGGCTACACCTTC
TRBV2	TRBJ1-1	TRBD1	many	CASSGTGRSTEAFF	TGTGCCAGCAGTGGGACAGGGCGGAGCACTGAAGCTTTCTTT
TRBV24-1	TRBJ2-5	TRBD1	.	CATSDLGTGKEETQYF	TGTGCCACCAGTGATCTTGGGACAGGGAAGGAGGAGACCCAGTACTTC
TRBV29-1	TRBJ2-5	TRBD1	.	CSAGGGQGYQETQYF	TGCAGCGCCGGGGGTGGACAGGGGTACCAAGAGACCCAGTACTTC
TRBV20-1	TRBJ2-7	TRBD1	.	CSARGGTGFVLGLYEQYF	TGCAGTGCTAGAGGTGGGACAGGGTTTGTATTGGGGCTCTACGAGCAGTACTTC